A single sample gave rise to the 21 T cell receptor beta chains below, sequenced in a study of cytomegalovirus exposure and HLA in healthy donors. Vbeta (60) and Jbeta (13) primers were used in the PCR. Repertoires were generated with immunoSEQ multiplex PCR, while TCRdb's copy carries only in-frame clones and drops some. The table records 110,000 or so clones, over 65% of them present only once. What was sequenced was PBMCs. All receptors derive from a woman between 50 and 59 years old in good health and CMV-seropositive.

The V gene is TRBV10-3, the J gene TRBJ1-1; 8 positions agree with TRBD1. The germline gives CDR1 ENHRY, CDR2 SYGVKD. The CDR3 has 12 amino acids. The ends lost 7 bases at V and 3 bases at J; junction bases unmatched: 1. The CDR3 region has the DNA TGTGCCATCATGGGACAGGACACTGAAGCTTTCTTT. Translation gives CAIMGQDTEAFF.

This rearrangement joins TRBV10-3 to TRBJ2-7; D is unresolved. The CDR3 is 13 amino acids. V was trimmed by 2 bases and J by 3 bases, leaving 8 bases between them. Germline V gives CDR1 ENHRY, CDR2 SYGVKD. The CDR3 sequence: CAISELTSYEQYF. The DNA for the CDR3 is TGTGCCATCAGTGAGCTCACGAGCTACGAGCAGTACTTC.

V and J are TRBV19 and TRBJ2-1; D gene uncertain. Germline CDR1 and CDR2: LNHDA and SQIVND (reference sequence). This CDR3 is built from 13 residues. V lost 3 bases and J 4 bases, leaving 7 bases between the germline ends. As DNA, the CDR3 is TGTGCCAGTAGTATCGGAGTATACAATGAGCAGTTCTTC. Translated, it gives CASSIGVYNEQFF. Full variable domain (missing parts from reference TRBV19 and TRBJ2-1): DGGITQSPKYLFRKEGQNVTLSCEQNLNHDAMYWYRQDPGQGLRLIYYSQIVNDFQKGDIAEGYSVSREKKESFPLTVTSAQKNPTAFYLCASSIGVYNEQFFGPGTRLTVL.

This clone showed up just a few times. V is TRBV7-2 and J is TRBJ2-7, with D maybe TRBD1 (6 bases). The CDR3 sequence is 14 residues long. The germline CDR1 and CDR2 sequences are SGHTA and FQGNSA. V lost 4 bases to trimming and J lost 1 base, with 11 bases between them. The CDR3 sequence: CASSSQGQSYEQYF. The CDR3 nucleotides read TGTGCCAGCAGCTCACAGGGCCAATCCTACGAGCAGTACTTC.

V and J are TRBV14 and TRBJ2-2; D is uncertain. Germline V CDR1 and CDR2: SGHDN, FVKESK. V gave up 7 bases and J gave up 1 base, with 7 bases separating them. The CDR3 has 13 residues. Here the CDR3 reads CASNAGNTGELFF. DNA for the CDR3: TGTGCCAGCAACGCAGGGAACACCGGGGAGCTGTTTTTT.

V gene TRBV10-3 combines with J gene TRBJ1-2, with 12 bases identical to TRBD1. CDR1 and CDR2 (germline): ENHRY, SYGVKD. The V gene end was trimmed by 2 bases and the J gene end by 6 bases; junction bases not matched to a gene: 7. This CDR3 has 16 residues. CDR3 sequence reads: CAISEGTGGFRDGYTF. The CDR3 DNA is TGTGCCATCAGTGAGGGGACAGGGGGCTTTAGGGATGGCTACACCTTC.

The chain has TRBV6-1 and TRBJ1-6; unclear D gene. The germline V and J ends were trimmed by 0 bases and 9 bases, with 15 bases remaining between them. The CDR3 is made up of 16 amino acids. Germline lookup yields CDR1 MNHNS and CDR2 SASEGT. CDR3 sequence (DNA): TGTGCCAGCAGTGAAGCGCAGGAAGTAGTGACTTCACCCCTCCACTTT. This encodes CASSEAQEVVTSPLHF.

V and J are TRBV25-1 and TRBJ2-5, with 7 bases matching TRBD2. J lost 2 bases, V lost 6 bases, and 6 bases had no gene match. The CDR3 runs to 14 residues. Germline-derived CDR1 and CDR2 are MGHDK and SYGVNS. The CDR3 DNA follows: TGTGCCAGCAGCATCCTAGCGGATCAAGAGACCCAGTACTTC. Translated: CASSILADQETQYF.

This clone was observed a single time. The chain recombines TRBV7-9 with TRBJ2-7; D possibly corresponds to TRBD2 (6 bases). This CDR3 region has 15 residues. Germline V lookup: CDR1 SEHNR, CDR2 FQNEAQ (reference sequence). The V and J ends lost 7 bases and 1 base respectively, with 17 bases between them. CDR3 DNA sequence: TGTGCCAGCATAAACAGCGGGTCCTCTTCCTACGAGCAGTACTTC. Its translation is CASINSGSSSYEQYF.

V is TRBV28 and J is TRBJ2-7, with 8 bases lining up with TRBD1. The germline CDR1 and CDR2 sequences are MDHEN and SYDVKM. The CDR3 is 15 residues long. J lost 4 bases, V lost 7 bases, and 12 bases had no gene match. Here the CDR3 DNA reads TGTGCCAGCATTACGACCGGGCAGGGGGCGTACGAGCAGTACTTC. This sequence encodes CASITTGQGAYEQYF.

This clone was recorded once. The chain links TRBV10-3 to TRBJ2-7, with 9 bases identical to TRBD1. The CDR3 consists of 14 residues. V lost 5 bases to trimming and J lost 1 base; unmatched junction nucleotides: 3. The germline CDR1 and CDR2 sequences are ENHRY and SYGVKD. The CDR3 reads CAISSDRGSYEQYF. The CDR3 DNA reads TGTGCCATCAGTTCGGACAGGGGTTCCTACGAGCAGTACTTC.

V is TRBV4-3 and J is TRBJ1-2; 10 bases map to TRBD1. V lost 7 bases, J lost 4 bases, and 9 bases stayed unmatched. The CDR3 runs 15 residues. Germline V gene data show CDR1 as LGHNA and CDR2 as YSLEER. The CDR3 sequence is CASNRDRGFPYGYTF. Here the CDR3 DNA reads TGCGCCAGCAACCGGGACAGGGGTTTCCCCTATGGCTACACCTTC.

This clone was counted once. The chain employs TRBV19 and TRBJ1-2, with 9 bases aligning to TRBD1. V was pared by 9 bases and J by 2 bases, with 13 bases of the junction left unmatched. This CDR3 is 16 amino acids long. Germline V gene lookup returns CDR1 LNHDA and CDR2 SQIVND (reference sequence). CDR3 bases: TGTGCCAGCTTAGATCCGAGGACAGGGGAGAACTATGGCTACACCTTC. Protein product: CASLDPRTGENYGYTF.

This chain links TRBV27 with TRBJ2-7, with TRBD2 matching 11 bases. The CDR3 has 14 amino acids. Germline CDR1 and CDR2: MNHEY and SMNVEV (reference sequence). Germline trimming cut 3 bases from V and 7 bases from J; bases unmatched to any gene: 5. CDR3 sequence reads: CASSFLAGGGEQYF. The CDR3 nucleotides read TGTGCCAGCAGTTTTCTAGCGGGGGGAGGGGAGCAGTACTTC.

In DNA, the CDR3 is TGTGCCAGTACTATCAAGTCGGGTTTTAACTATGGCTACACCTTC. Translated, it gives CASTIKSGFNYGYTF. The chain couples TRBV19 to TRBJ1-2; D is ambiguous. CDR1 is LNHDA and CDR2 is SQIVND in the germline V gene (reference sequence). The CDR3 is made up of 15 amino acids. V was pared by 7 bases and J by 1 base, with 16 bases between.

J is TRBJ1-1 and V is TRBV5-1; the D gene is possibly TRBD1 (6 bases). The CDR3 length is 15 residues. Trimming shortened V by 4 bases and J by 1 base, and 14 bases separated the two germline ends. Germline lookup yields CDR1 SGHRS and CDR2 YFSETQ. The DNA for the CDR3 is TGCGCCAGCAGCGTAGGACAGCTAACGAACACTGAAGCTTTCTTT. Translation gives CASSVGQLTNTEAFF. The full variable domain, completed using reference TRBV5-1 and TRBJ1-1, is KAGVTQTPRYLIKTRGQQVTLSCSPISGHRSVSWYQQTPGQGLQFLFEYFSETQRNKGNFPGRFSGRQFSNSRSEMNVSTLELGDSALYLCASSVGQLTNTEAFFGQGTRLTVV.

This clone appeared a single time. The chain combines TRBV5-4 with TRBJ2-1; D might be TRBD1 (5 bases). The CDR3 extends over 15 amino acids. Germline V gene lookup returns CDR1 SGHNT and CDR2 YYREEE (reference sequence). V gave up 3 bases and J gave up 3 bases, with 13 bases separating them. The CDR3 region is CASSSEGVGYNEQFF. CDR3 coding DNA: TGTGCCAGCAGCTCCGAAGGGGTTGGCTACAATGAGCAGTTCTTC.

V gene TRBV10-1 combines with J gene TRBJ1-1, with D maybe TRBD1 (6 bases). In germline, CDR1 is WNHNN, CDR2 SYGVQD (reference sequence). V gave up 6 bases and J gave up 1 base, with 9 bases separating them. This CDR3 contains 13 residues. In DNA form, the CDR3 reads TGCGCCAGCAGGGCACAGGGGAACACTGAAGCTTTCTTT. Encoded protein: CASRAQGNTEAFF.

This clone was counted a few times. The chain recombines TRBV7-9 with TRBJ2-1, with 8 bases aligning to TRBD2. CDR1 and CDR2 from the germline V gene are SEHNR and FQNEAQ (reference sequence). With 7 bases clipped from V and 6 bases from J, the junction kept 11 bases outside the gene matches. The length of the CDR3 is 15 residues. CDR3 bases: TGTGCCAGCAACGGACTAGCAGGGGACTTCAATGAGCAGTTCTTC. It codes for CASNGLAGDFNEQFF.

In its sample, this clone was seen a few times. The CDR3 spells CASTTSQGSKGYTF. For the CDR3, the DNA is TGTGCCAGCACCACTTCACAGGGATCTAAAGGCTACACCTTC. The V and J genes are TRBV7-2 and TRBJ1-2, with D possibly matching TRBD1 (6 bases). Trimming removed 7 bases from V and 8 bases from J, with 20 bases in between. The CDR3 covers 14 residues. Per germline, CDR1 SGHTA and CDR2 FQGNSA. The full variable domain, with the rest looked up from reference TRBV7-2 and TRBJ1-2, is GAGVSQSPSNKVTEKGKDVELRCDPISGHTALYWYRQSLGQGLEFLIYFQGNSAPDKSGLPSDRFSAERTGGSVSTLTIQRTQQEDSAVYLCASTTSQGSKGYTFGSGTRLTVV.

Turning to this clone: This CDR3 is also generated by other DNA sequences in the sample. The chain's CDR3 is CATSSGGTGQETQYF. The DNA for the CDR3 is TGTGCCACCAGCAGCGGGGGGACAGGCCAGGAGACCCAGTACTTC. The chain carries TRBV15 and TRBJ2-5, with D perhaps TRBD1 (8 bases). The CDR3 sequence is 15 residues long. Germline CDR1 LNHNV, CDR2 YYDKDF (reference sequence). Deletions cut 3 bases from V and 5 bases from J, with 16 bases between.